One sample yielded the 2 T cell receptor beta chains listed below, sequenced in a study of response to subunit inactivated influenza vaccine. TCRdb itself ran the RT-PCR reads through MiXCR, one entry per CDR3 protein. The data hold roughly 550,000 distinct CDR3 sequences, with roughly 25% observed a single time. These data are also associated with another study on T cells expressing NK-cell markers. From that report: 5'RACE template switching built TCR beta cDNA with unique molecular identifiers.

The starting material was CD4+ T cells sorted from PBMCs, obtained 12 days after vaccination. The source is a man aged 50-59 years who received an inactivated influenza vaccine.

This chain joins TRBV6-1 and TRBJ2-1; D is possibly TRBD1 (5 bases). Germline values: CDR1 MNHNS, CDR2 SASEGT. The CDR3 has 14 amino acids. Trimming pared 6 bases from V and 2 bases from J, leaving 11 bases between. The CDR3 nucleotides read TGTGCCAGCAGGCAGCAGGGAACCTACAATGAGCAGTTCTTC. Translated, it gives CASRQQGTYNEQFF.

DNA for the CDR3: TGTGCCAGCAGTCAGGGGTCAGGCTACACCTTC. Its translation: CASSQGSGYTF. The rearrangement joins TRBV28 to TRBJ1-2, with D possibly TRBD1 on 6 matching bases. The germline V gene has CDR1 MDHEN and CDR2 SYDVKM. This CDR3 is 11 amino acids long. V was trimmed by 5 bases and J by 8 bases, leaving 9 bases between them.